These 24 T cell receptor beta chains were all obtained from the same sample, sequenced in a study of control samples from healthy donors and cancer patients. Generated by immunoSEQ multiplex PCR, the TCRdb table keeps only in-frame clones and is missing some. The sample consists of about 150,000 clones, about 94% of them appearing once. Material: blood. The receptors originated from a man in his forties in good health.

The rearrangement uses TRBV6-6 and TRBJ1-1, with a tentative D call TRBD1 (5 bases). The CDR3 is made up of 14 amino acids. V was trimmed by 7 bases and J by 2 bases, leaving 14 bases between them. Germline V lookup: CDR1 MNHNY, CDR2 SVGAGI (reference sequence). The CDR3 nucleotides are TGTGCCAGCATCCTCGGGGGGGGTAACACTGAAGCTTTCTTT. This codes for CASILGGGNTEAFF.

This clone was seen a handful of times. The CDR3 is CASSGRQGNTEAFF. The CDR3 coding sequence is TGTGCCAGCAGCGGTAGACAGGGGAACACTGAAGCTTTCTTT. The chain joins TRBV9 to TRBJ1-1; 7 positions agree with TRBD1. Germline CDR1 and CDR2: SGDLS and YYNGEE. V lost 3 bases and J lost 1; bases outside the gene matches: 3. The CDR3 covers 14 residues.

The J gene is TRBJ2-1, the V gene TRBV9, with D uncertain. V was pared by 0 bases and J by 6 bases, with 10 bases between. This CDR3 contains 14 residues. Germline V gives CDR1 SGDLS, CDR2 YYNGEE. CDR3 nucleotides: TGTGCCAGCAGCGTAGCAGTAGGGCCCAATGAGCAGTTCTTC. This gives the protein CASSVAVGPNEQFF. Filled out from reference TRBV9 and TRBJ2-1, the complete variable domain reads DSGVTQTPKHLITATGQRVTLRCSPRSGDLSVYWYQQSLDQGLQFLIQYYNGEERAKGNILERFSAQQFPDLHSELNLSSLELGDSALYFCASSVAVGPNEQFFGPGTRLTVL.

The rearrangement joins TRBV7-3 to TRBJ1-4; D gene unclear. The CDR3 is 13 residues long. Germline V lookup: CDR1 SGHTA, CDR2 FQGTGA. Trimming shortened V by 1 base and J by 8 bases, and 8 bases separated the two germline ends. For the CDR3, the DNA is TGTGCCAGCAGCTTAAGGGTGGACGAAAAACTGTTTTTT. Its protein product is CASSLRVDEKLFF.

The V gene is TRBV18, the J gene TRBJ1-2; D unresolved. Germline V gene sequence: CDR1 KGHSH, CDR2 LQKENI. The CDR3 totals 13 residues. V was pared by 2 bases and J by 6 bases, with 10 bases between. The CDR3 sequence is CASSPSVWDGYTF. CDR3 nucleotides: TGTGCCAGCTCACCATCGGTGTGGGATGGCTACACCTTC.

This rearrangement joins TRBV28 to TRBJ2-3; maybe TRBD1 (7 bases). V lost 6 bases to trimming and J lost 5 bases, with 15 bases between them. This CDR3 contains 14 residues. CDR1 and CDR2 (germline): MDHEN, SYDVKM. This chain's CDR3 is CASSNRGGGDTQYF. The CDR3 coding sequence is TGTGCCAGCAGCAACAGGGGAGGTGGAGATACGCAGTATTTT. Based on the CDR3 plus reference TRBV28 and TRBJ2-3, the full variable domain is DVKVTQSSRYLVKRTGEKVFLECVQDMDHENMFWYRQDPGLGLRLIYFSYDVKMKEKGDIPEGYSVSREKKERFSLILESASTNQTSMYLCASSNRGGGDTQYFGPGTRLTVL.

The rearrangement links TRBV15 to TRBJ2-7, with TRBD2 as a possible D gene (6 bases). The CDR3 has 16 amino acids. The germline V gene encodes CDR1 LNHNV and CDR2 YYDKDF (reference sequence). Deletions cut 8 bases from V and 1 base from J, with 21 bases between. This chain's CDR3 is CATGVGDPRGSYEQYF. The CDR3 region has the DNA TGTGCCACCGGCGTGGGGGACCCCCGGGGGTCCTACGAGCAGTACTTC.

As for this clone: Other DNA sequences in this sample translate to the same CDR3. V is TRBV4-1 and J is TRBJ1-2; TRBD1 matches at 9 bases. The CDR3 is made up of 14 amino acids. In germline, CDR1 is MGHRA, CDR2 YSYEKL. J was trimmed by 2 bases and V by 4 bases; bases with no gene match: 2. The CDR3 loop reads CASSPDRGNYGYTF. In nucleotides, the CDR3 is TGCGCCAGCAGCCCGGACAGGGGAAACTATGGCTACACCTTC.

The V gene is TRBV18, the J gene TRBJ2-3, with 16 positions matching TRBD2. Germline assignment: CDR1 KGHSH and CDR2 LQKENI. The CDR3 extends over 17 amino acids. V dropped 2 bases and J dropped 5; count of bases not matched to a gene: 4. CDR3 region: CASSPRGLAGGRDTQYF. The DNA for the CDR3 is TGTGCCAGCTCACCAAGGGGACTAGCGGGGGGGCGAGATACGCAGTATTTT.

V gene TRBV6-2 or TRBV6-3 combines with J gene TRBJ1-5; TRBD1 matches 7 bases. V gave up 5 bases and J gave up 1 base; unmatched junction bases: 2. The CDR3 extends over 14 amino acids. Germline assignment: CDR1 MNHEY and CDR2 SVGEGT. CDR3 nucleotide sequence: TGTGCCAGCAGTCAACAGGGGAGCAATCAGCCCCAGCATTTT. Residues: CASSQQGSNQPQHF.

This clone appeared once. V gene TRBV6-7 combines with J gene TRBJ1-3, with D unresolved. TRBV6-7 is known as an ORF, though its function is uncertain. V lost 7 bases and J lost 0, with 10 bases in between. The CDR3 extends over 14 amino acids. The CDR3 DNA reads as TGTGCCAGCATGAACAGTTACTCTGGAAACACCATATATTTT. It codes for CASMNSYSGNTIYF.

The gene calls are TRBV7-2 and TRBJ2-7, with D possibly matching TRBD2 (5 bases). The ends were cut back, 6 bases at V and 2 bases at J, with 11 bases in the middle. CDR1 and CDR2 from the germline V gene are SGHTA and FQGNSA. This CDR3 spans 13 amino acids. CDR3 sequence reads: CASRYSGAYEQYF. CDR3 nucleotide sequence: TGTGCCAGCAGATATTCCGGGGCCTACGAGCAGTACTTC. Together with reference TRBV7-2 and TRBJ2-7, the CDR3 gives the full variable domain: GAGVSQSPSNKVTEKGKDVELRCDPISGHTALYWYRQSLGQGLEFLIYFQGNSAPDKSGLPSDRFSAERTGGSVSTLTIQRTQQEDSAVYLCASRYSGAYEQYFGPGTRLTVT.

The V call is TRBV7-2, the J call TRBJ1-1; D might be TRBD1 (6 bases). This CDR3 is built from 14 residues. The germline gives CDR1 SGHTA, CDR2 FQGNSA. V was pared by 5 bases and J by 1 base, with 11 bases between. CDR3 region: CASSIDRRNTEAFF. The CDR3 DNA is TGTGCCAGCAGCATCGACAGGAGGAACACTGAAGCTTTCTTT.

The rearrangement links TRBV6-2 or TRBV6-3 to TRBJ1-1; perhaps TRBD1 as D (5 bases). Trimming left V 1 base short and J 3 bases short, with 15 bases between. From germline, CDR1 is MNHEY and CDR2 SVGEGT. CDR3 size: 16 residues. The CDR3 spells CASSYFGGGKDTEAFF. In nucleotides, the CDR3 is TGTGCCAGCAGTTACTTCGGCGGGGGGAAGGACACTGAAGCTTTCTTT.

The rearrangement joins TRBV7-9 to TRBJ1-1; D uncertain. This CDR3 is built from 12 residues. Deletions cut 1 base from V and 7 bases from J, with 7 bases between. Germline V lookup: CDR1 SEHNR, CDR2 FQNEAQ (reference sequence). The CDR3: CASSLGGSEAFF. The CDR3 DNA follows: TGTGCCAGCAGCTTAGGTGGGAGTGAAGCTTTCTTT.

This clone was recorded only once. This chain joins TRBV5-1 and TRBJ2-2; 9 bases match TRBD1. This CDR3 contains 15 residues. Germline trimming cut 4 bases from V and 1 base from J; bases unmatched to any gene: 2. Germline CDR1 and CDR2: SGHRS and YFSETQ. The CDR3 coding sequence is TGCGCCAGCAGCGGGGGACAGGGGAACACCGGGGAGCTGTTTTTT. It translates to CASSGGQGNTGELFF. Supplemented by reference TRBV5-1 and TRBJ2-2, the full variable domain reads KAGVTQTPRYLIKTRGQQVTLSCSPISGHRSVSWYQQTPGQGLQFLFEYFSETQRNKGNFPGRFSGRQFSNSRSEMNVSTLELGDSALYLCASSGGQGNTGELFFGEGSRLTVL.

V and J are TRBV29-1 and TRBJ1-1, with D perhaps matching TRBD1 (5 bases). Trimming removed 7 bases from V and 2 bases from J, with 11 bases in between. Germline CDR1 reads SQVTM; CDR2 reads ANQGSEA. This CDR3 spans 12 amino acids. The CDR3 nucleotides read TGCAGCGCTGGGGGTTCCAACACTGAAGCTTTCTTT. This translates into CSAGGSNTEAFF.

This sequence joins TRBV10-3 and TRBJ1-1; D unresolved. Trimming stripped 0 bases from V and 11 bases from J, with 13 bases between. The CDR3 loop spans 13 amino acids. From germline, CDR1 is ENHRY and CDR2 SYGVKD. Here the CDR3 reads CAISESVGGTAFF. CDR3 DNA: TGTGCCATCAGTGAGTCAGTGGGAGGTACGGCTTTCTTT.

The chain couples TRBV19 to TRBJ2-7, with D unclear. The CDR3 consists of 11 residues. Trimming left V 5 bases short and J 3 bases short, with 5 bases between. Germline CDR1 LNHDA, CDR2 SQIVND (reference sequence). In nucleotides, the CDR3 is TGTGCCAGTAGTCCTGGCTACGAGCAGTACTTC. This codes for CASSPGYEQYF.

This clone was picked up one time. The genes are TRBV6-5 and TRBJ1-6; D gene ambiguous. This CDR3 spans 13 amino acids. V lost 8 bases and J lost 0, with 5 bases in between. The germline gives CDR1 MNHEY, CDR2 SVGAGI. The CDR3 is CASSVSYNSPLHF. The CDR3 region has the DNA TGTGCCAGCTCCGTCTCCTATAATTCACCCCTCCACTTT.

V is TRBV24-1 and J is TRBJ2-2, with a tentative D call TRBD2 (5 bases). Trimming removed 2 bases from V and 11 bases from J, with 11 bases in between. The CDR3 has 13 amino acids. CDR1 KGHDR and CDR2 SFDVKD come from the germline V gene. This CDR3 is CATSDWTGPELFF. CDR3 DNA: TGTGCCACCAGTGATTGGACTGGCCCAGAGCTGTTTTTT.

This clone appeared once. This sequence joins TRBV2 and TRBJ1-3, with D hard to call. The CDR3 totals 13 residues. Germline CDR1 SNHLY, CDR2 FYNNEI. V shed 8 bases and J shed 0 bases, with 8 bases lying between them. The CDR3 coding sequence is TGTGCCAGCGAGCCGGACTCTGGAAACACCATATATTTT. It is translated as CASEPDSGNTIYF.

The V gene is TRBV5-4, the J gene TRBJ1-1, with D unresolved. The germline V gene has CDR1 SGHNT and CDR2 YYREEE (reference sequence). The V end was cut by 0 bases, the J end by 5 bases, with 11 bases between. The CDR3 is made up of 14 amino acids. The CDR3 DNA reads TGTGCCAGCAGCTTGGAGGCGAGTTGGACTGAAGCTTTCTTT. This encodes CASSLEASWTEAFF.

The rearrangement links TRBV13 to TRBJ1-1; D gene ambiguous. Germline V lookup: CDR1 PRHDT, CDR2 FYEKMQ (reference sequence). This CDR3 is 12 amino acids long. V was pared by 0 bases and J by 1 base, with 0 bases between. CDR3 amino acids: CASSLGNTEAFF. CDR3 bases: TGTGCCAGCAGCTTAGGGAACACTGAAGCTTTCTTT. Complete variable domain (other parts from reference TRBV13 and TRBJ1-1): AAGVIQSPRHLIKEKRETATLKCYPIPRHDTVYWYQQGPGQDPQFLISFYEKMQSDKGSIPDRFSAQQFSDYHSELNMSSLELGDSALYFCASSLGNTEAFFGQGTRLTVV.